A selection of T cell receptor beta chains follows, all from one sample in a study of cytotoxic CD8 clonotypes in ibrutinib-treated CLL. Libraries were prepared by immunoSEQ multiplex PCR; TCRdb keeps only in-frame clonotypes and omits some of them. The sample comprises 150,000 to 200,000 clones, roughly 84% of which are singletons, and roughly 3% rests with the top ten. The sample here was PBMCs, taken at disease progression, from a patient treated with ibrutinib. Receptors were obtained from a human donor with chronic lymphocytic leukemia. Both conserved end residues are part of each CDR3. A D gene is named only where the DNA matches it firmly. Some rows have no size entry. The others give once, few or many, or a class for an expanded clone.

D	V	J	size	DNA	CDR3
-	TRBV4-1	TRBJ2-5	-	TGCGCCAGCAGCCGCGGGATTCAGGGGGAAAAAGAGACCCAGTACTTC	CASSRGIQGEKETQYF
-	TRBV28	TRBJ2-3	-	TGTGCCAGCAGGCCGCATAGCGGACCGACTAGCACAGATACGCAGTATTTT	CASRPHSGPTSTDTQYF
-	TRBV6-1	TRBJ2-7	-	TGTGCCAGCATTGGCGGGGTTCTCGACGAGCAGTACTTC	CASIGGVLDEQYF
-	TRBV7-8	TRBJ2-2	-	TGTGCCAGCAGCTTAACTATTAACACCGGGGAGCTGTTTTTT	CASSLTINTGELFF
-	TRBV7-7	TRBJ1-2	once	TGTGCTAGCAGCTTAGATGTACGGACATACAGATGGGGCTACACCTTC	CASSLDVRTYRWGYTF
-	TRBV11-3	TRBJ1-3	-	TGTGCCAGCAGCTACACTAACTGGTACTCTGGAAACACCATATATTTT	CASSYTNWYSGNTIYF
TRBD2	TRBV20-1	TRBJ2-3	-	TGCAGTGCTAGTTCCGGGACTAGCGTGTATTTT	CSASSGTSVYF
-	TRBV2	TRBJ2-6	-	TGTGCCAGCATGTTCGAGCGAAAGGCCCTCTCTGGGGCCAACGTCCTGACTTTC	CASMFERKALSGANVLTF
-	TRBV6-1	TRBJ1-1	-	TGTGCCAGCAGATCAGGGTCCATGAACACTGAAGCTTTCTTT	CASRSGSMNTEAFF
-	TRBV19	TRBJ1-5	-	TGTGCCAGTACCATGGGCGAGTATAGCAATCAGCCCCAGCATTTT	CASTMGEYSNQPQHF